Reported below is one T cell receptor (beta chain). What it binds is not known. In the PCR, 60 Vbeta and 13 Jbeta primers were used. Only in-frame clones appear in the TCRdb table, and some are missing; sequencing was by immunoSEQ multiplex PCR. The data contain some 120,000 clones, roughly 76% of them singletons. The entry originates in a study of cytomegalovirus exposure and HLA in healthy donors. Points from the study as a whole: The CMV antigen specificity of a few CMV-associated chains was confirmed through in vitro analysis.

V was clipped by 4 bases and J by 0 bases, with 15 bases between them. The length of the CDR3 is 16 residues. Per germline, CDR1 LNHNV and CDR2 YYDKDF (reference sequence). This sequence joins TRBV15 and TRBJ2-5; D uncertain. Sequencing was performed on PBMCs. The clonotype comes from a woman aged 60-75 years in good health and CMV-seropositive. The CDR3: CATSNPGTSYQETQYF. The CDR3 DNA follows: TGTGCCACCAGCAACCCTGGTACATCGTACCAAGAGACCCAGTACTTC.